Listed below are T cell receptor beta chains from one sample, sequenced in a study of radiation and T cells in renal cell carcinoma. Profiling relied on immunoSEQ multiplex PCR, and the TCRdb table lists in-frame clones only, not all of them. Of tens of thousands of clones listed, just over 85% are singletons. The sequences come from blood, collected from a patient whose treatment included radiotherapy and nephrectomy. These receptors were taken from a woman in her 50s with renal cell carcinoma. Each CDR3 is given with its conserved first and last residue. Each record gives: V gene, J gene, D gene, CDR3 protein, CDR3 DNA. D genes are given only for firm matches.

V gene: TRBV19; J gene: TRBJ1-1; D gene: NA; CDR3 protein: CASSTRPSAGTEAFF; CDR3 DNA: TGTGCCAGTAGTACCCGACCGTCGGCTGGTACTGAAGCTTTCTTT
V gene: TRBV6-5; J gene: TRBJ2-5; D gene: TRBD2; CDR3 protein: CASNPPSGGETQYF; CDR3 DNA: TGTGCCAGCAACCCCCCCAGCGGGGGGGAGACCCAGTACTTC
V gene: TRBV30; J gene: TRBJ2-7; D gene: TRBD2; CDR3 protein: CARRVAGSYEQYF; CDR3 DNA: TGTGCCCGCCGGGTAGCGGGGTCCTACGAGCAGTACTTC
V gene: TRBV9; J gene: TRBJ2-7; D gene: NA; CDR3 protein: CASSLNSGNEQYF; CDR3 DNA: TGTGCCAGCAGCTTGAATAGCGGAAACGAGCAGTACTTC
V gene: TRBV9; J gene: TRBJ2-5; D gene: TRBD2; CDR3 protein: CASSARTSGGKETQYF; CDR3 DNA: TGTGCCAGCAGCGCCCGGACTAGCGGGGGCAAAGAGACCCAGTACTTC
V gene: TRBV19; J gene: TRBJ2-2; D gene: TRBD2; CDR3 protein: CASSPLISGGRTGELFF; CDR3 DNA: TGTGCCAGTAGTCCACTAATCAGCGGGGGGCGGACCGGGGAGCTGTTTTTT
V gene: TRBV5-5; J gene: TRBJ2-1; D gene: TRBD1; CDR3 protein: CASSQGQRSYNEQFF; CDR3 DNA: TGTGCCAGCAGCCAGGGACAGCGCTCCTACAATGAGCAGTTCTTC
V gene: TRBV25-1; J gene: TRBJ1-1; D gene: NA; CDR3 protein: CASSEYSPNRINTEAFF; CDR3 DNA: TGTGCCAGCAGTGAATATTCCCCCAACAGGATAAACACTGAAGCTTTCTTT
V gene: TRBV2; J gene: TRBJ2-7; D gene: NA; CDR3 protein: CASSEERAYEQYF; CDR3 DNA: TGTGCCAGCAGTGAAGAGCGGGCCTACGAGCAGTACTTC
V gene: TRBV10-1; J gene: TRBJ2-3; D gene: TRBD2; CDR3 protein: CASSDVAGETTDTQYF; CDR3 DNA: TGCGCCAGCAGTGATGTAGCGGGGGAGACCACAGATACGCAGTATTTT
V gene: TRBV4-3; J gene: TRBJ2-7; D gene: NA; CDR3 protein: CASSQDRPGEQYF; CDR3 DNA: TGCGCCAGCAGCCAAGATCGACCGGGCGAGCAGTACTTC
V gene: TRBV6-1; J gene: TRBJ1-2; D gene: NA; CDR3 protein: CASSDSSYGYTF; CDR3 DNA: TGTGCCAGCAGTGACAGCTCCTATGGCTACACCTTC
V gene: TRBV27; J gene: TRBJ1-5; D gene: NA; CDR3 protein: CASSLYWDQPQHF; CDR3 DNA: TGTGCCAGCAGTTTATACTGGGATCAGCCCCAGCATTTT
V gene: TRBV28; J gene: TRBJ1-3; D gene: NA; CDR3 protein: CASSSSSGRNTIYF; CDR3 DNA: TGTGCCAGCAGCTCCAGTTCCGGTAGAAACACCATATATTTT
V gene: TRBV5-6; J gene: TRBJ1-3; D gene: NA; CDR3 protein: CASSSQGSRRNTIYF; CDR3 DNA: TGTGCCAGCAGCTCCCAGGGGTCCCGGAGAAACACCATATATTTT
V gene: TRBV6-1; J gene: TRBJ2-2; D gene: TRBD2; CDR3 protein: CASSVGTSGGNTGELFF; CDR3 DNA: TGTGCCAGCAGTGTCGGGACTAGCGGGGGAAACACCGGGGAGCTGTTTTTT
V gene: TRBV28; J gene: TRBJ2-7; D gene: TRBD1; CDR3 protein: CASSQGQGVEQYF; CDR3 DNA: TGTGCCAGCAGTCAGGGACAGGGTGTCGAGCAGTACTTC
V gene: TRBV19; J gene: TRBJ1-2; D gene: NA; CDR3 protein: CASSIGAGYYGYTF; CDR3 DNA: TGTGCCAGTAGTATAGGGGCCGGGTACTATGGCTACACCTTC
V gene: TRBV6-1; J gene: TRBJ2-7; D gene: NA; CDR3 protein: CASSQSRTAYEQYF; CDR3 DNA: TGTGCCAGCAGCCAAAGCCGGACAGCCTACGAGCAGTACTTC
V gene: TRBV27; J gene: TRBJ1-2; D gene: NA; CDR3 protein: CASSPVVLGNYGYTF; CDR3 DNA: TGTGCCAGCAGTCCCGTGGTTCTAGGAAACTATGGCTACACCTTC
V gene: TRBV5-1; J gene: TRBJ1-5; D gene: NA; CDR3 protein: CASSTGMGQPQHF; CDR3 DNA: TGCGCCAGCAGTACAGGGATGGGGCAGCCCCAGCATTTT
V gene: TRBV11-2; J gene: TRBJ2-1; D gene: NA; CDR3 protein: CASSLFTNGDEQFF; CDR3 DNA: TGTGCCAGCAGCTTATTCACGAATGGGGATGAGCAGTTCTTC
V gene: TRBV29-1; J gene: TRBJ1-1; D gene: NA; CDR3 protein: CSVRAGPTEAFF; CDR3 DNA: TGCAGCGTCCGCGCGGGACCCACTGAAGCTTTCTTT
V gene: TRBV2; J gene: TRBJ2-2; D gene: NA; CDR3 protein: CASGLGGTGELFF; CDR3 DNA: TGTGCCAGCGGGCTAGGCGGAACCGGGGAGCTGTTTTTT
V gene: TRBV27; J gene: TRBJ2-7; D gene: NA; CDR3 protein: CASSHPLGEQYF; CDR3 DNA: TGTGCCAGCAGTCACCCCCTGGGCGAGCAGTACTTC
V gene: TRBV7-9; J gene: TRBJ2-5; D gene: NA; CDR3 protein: CASSLASKQETQYF; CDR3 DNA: TGTGCCAGCAGCTTAGCCAGTAAACAAGAGACCCAGTACTTC
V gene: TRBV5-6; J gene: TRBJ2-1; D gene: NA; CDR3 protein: CASSHRDYNEQFF; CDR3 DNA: TGTGCCAGCAGTCACCGGGACTACAATGAGCAGTTCTTC